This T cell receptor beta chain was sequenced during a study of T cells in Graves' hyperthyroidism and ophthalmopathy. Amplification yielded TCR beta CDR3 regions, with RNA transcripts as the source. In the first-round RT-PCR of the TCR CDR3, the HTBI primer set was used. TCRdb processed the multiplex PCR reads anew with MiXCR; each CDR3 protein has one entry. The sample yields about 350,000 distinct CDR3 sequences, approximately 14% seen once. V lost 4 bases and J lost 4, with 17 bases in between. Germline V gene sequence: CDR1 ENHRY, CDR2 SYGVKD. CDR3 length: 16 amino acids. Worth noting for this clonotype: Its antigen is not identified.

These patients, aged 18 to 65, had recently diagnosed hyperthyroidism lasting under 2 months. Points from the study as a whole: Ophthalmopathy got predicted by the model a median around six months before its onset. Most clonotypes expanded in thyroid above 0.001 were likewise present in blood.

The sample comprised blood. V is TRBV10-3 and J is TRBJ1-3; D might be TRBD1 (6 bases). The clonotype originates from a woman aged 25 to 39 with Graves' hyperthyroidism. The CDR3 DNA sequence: TGTGCCATCAGTGCCCCCCTGACAGGAGAGGGAAACACCATATATTTT. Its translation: CAISAPLTGEGNTIYF.